This T cell receptor beta chain appears in the sequencing data of a study of blood T cell repertoires in COVID-19. Data came from immunoSEQ multiplex PCR; TCRdb stores just in-frame clones and leaves some out. The sample holds about 94,000 clones, 75% to 85% seen once. This clone occurred once. The origin of this receptor is a woman aged 80 or older with acute or convalescent COVID-19. Material: peripheral blood.

CDR3 sequence: CASSLGSGSMYEQYF. CDR3 in DNA: TGTGCCAGCAGCTTAGGAAGCGGGAGCATGTACGAGCAGTACTTC. The chain joins TRBV11-3 to TRBJ2-7; 8 bases line up with TRBD2. V lost 1 base, J lost 4 bases, and 6 bases stayed unmatched. Germline lookup yields CDR1 SGHNT and CDR2 YENEEA. The CDR3 is 15 amino acids.